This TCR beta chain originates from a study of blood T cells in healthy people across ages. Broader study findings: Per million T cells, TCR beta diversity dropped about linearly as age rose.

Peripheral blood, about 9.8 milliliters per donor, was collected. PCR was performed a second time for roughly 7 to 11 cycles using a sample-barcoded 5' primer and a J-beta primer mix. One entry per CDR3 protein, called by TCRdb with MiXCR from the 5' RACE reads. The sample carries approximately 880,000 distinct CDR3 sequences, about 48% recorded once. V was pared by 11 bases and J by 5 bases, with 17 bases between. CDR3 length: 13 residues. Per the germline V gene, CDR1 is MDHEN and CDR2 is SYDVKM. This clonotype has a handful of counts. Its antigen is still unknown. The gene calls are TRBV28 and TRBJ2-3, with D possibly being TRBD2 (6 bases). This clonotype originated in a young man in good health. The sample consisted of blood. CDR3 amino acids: CASSRDFQDTQYF. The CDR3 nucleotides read TGTGCCTCGAGCCGGGACTTTCAAGATACGCAGTATTTT.